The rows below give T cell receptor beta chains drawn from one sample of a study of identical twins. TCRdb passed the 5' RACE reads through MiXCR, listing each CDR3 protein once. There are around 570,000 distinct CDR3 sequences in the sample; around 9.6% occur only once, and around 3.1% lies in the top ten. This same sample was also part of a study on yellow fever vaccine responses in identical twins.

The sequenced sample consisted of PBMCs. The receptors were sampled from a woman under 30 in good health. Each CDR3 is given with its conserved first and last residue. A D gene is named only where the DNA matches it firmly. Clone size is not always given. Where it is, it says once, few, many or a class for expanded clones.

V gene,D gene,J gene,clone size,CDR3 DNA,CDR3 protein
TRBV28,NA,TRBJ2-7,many,TGTGCCTGGGGTCGGCTCGGAACTACCTACGAGCAGTACTTC,CAWGRLGTTYEQYF
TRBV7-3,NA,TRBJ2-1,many,TGTGCCAGCAGCCTACTACCGGGACGCCTTAGCTCCTACAATGAGCAGTTCTTC,CASSLLPGRLSSYNEQFF
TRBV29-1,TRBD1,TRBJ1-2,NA,TGCAGCGTTGAAGATACAGGGACAGGCTGGAATGGCTACACCTTC,CSVEDTGTGWNGYTF
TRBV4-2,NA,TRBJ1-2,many,TGTGCCAGCAGCCAAGATCCGGGAACAGGGAACCCTTATGGCTACACCTTC,CASSQDPGTGNPYGYTF
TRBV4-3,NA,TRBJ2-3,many,TGCGCCAGCAGCCAAGATTGGCTAGTGGAAGATACGCAGTATTTT,CASSQDWLVEDTQYF
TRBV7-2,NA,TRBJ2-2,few,TGTGCGACGGGAGACCCGAACACCGGGGAGCTGTTTTTT,CATGDPNTGELFF
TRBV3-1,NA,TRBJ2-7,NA,TGTGCCAGCAGCCAAGAAAGCTTGGTCGAGCAGTACTTC,CASSQESLVEQYF
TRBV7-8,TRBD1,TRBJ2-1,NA,TGTGCCAGCAGCCCGAGGGGAGGGACAGGGGACAATGAGCAGTTCTTC,CASSPRGGTGDNEQFF
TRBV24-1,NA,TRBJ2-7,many,TGTGCCACCAGTGATTCAAATGTTGCCGGCGAGCAGTACTTC,CATSDSNVAGEQYF
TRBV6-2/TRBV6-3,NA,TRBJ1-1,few,TGTGCCAGCAAATCCGCGGGCCCAGGAGCTTTCTTT,CASKSAGPGAFF
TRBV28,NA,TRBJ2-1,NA,TGTGCCAGCAGTGGGACCTGGGCGGAGCAGTTCTTC,CASSGTWAEQFF
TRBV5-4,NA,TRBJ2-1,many,TGTGCCAGCAGCTTGGAACTAGTCGGGCCTAACAATGAGCAGTTCTTC,CASSLELVGPNNEQFF
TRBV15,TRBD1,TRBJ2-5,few,TGTGCCACCAGCAGAGCGGTGACAGGGGGAGAGACCCAGTACTTC,CATSRAVTGGETQYF
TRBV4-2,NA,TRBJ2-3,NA,TGTGCCAGCAGCCAAGATGGACGCGGAGTTAGCACAGATACGCAGTATTTT,CASSQDGRGVSTDTQYF
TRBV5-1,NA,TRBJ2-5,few,TGCGCCAGCAGCTTGGAAGCAGGGGCCACCCCAGGGACCCAGTACTTC,CASSLEAGATPGTQYF
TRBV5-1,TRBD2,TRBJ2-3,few,TGCGCCAGCAGCTTAAGCGGGGGGCTCACAGATACGCAGTATTTT,CASSLSGGLTDTQYF
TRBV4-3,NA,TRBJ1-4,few,TGCGCCAGCAGCCAAGTTCCCCTAGAAAAACTGTTTTTT,CASSQVPLEKLFF
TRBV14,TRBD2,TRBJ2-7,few,TGTGCCAGCAGCCAAGAGGGTAGCGGGAGATACGAGCAGTACTTC,CASSQEGSGRYEQYF
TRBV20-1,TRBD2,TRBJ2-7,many,TGCAGTGTCCGGACTAGCGGAGTCTACGAGCAGTACTTC,CSVRTSGVYEQYF
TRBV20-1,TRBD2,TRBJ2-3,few,TGCAGTGCTAGAGATCCTCTAGCGGGAGCTATCCGGGCAGATACGCAGTATTTT,CSARDPLAGAIRADTQYF
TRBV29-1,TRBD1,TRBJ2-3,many,TGCAGCGTGTTACCGGGACAGGGGACAGATACGCAGTATTTT,CSVLPGQGTDTQYF
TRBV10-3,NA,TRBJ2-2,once,TGTGCCATCGGTGGGGAAACGAACACCGGGGAGCTGTTTTTT,CAIGGETNTGELFF
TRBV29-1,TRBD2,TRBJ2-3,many,TGCAGCGGGTTAGCGGGCTCTAGCACAGATACGCAGTATTTT,CSGLAGSSTDTQYF
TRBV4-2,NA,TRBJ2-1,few,TGTGCCAGCAGCCAAGATGCAGGGAACGGTCGTGAACAGTTCTTC,CASSQDAGNGREQFF
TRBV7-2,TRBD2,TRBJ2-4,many,TGTGCCAGCAGCTTAGTCGGGAGGGCAAACATTCAGTACTTC,CASSLVGRANIQYF
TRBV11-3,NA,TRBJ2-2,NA,TGTGCCAGCAGCCGGAGGGAGTTTGTTGAGGGGGAGCTGTTTTTT,CASSRREFVEGELFF
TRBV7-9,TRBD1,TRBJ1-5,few,TGTGCCAGCAGCTTAGCCCAACAGGGGGAGAGACAGCCCCAGCATTTT,CASSLAQQGERQPQHF
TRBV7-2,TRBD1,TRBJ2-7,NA,TGTGCCAGCAGCTTAAAAGATTCCGGGACAGGCCTCTACGAGCAGTACTTC,CASSLKDSGTGLYEQYF
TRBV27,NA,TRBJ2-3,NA,TGTGCCAGCAGTTTTCTGATGTCCCCAGATACGCAGTATTTT,CASSFLMSPDTQYF
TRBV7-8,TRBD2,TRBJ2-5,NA,TGTGCCAGCAGCTTAGCTAGCGGGAGCGTTGGAGAGACCCAGTACTTC,CASSLASGSVGETQYF
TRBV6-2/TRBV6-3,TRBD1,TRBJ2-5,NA,TGTGCCAGCAGTTCACCTCCGGGACAGGGACGGGAGACCCAGTACTTC,CASSSPPGQGRETQYF
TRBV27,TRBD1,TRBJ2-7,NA,TGTGCCAGCAGTTTATCGGGACAGGGGTACACGTACGAGCAGTACTTC,CASSLSGQGYTYEQYF
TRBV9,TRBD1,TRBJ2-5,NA,TGTGCCAGCAGCGTAGGGGCAGGGGGCGCGGAGACCCAGTACTTC,CASSVGAGGAETQYF
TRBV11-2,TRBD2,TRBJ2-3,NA,TGTGCCAGCAGCTTAACGGGAGGGCCGACAGATACGCAGTATTTT,CASSLTGGPTDTQYF
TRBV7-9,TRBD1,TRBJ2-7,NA,TGTGCCAGCAGCTCATTGACAGGGGGTTTATACGAGCAGTACTTC,CASSSLTGGLYEQYF
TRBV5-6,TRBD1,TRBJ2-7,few,TGTGCCAGCAGTTCACGCACCGGGACAGGGCTCTACGAGCAGTACTTC,CASSSRTGTGLYEQYF
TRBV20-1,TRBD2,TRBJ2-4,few,TGCAGTGCAACTAGCGGGGGGGCCGCCAAAAACATTCAGTACTTC,CSATSGGAAKNIQYF
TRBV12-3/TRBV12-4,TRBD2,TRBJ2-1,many,TGTGCCAGCAGTTCCTTAGCGGGAGACAAGTACAATGAGCAGTTCTTC,CASSSLAGDKYNEQFF
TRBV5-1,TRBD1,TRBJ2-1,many,TGCGCCAGCAGCTTGGAAAGTTACAGGGGATTTTCGTACAATGAGCAGTTCTTC,CASSLESYRGFSYNEQFF
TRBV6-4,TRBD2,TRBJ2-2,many,TGTGCCAGCAGTGTTCGAGCGGGAAACACCGGGGAGCTGTTTTTT,CASSVRAGNTGELFF
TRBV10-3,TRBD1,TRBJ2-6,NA,TGTGCCATCAGGTCCGGGACAGGGGGTAGCTCTGGGGCCAACGTCCTGACTTTC,CAIRSGTGGSSGANVLTF
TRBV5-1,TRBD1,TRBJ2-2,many,TGCGCCAGCAGCACCGGGACAGTGGGCACCGGGGAGCTGTTTTTT,CASSTGTVGTGELFF
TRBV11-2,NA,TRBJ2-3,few,TGTGCCAGCAGCACCCGACTAGCGCAGTATTTT,CASSTRLAQYF
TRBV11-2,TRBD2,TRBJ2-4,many,TGTGCCAGCAGCTTAGATCAAGGGGGGACTAGCATGGACTTC,CASSLDQGGTSMDF
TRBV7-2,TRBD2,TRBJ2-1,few,TGTGCCAGCAGCGCCACCGGACTAGCTCCACATGAGCAGTTCTTC,CASSATGLAPHEQFF
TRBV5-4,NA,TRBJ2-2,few,TGTGCCAGCAAAGGGCCCGCGGGCACCGGGGAGCTGTTTTTT,CASKGPAGTGELFF
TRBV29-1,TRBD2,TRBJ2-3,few,TGCAGCGTGTGGGGACTAGCCACAGATACGCAGTATTTT,CSVWGLATDTQYF
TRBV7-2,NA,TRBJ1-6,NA,TGTGCCAGCAGCTGGGCCTCGAGCTCCTATAATTCACCCCTCCACTTT,CASSWASSSYNSPLHF
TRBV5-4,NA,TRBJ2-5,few,TGTGCCAGCAGCTTGGGCGGCTCCCCAGTTCAGGAGACCCAGTACTTC,CASSLGGSPVQETQYF
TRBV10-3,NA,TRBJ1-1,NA,TGTGCCATCAGTGGGGCCCCGGTGGCTGAAGCTTTCTTT,CAISGAPVAEAFF
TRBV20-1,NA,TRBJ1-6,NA,TGCAGTGCTAAGAGCGGCGGGAGCTCCTATAATTCACCCCTCCACTTT,CSAKSGGSSYNSPLHF
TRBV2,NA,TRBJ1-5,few,TGTGCCAGCAGTGAGCAGGGGAGGAGACAGCCCCAGCATTTT,CASSEQGRRQPQHF
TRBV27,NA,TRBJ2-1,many,TGTGCCAGCAGTTCCTTCTACAATGAGCAGTTCTTC,CASSSFYNEQFF
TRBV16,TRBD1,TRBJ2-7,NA,TGTGCCAGCAGCCAAAAAAGACAGGGGGCGAATGAGCAGTACTTC,CASSQKRQGANEQYF
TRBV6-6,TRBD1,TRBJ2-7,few,TGTGCCAGCAAAATTGAGACAGGGCGCGAGCAGTACTTC,CASKIETGREQYF
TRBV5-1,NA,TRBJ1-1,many,TGCGCCAGCAGCTTGAGTGGAACTGAAGCTTTCTTT,CASSLSGTEAFF
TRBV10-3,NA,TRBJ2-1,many,TGTGCCATCAGCCTGCAGGAAGGCTCCTACAATGAGCAGTTCTTC,CAISLQEGSYNEQFF
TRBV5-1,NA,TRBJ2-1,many,TGCGCCAGCAGCTTGGTGGGGGACTCGGAGCGGCAGTTCTTC,CASSLVGDSERQFF
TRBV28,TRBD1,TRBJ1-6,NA,TGTGCCAGCAGTGAGGGGGACAGGGATCATTCACCCCTCCACTTT,CASSEGDRDHSPLHF
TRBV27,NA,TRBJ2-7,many,TGTGCCAGCAGTGTAAGGGCCTCCTACGAGCAGTACTTC,CASSVRASYEQYF